This T cell receptor beta chain was sequenced in a study of blood T cell repertoires in COVID-19. Background on the study: Some COVID-19 samples were acute and others convalescent; all came from the United States, Italy and Spain. The cDNA or gDNA used as material had been derived from T cells, B-cell-depleted T cells, or PBMCs.

The CDR3 is 17 amino acids. With 6 bases clipped from V and 2 bases from J, the junction kept 10 bases outside the gene matches. From germline, CDR1 is MDHEN and CDR2 SYDVKM. The table lists this clone with a count of one. Per the study methods: By means of reference gene primer amplification, nucleated cell counts were estimated. TCRdb's table, derived via immunoSEQ multiplex PCR, lists solely in-frame clones and lacks some. That table supplies the V and J calls and clone size; D and trimming were determined from the DNA. Altogether tens of thousands of clones are present, 75% to 90% being singletons, with the ten largest covering about 14%.

The source of this sequence is a human donor in a cohort sampled during active COVID-19. The sequenced sample was peripheral blood. V gene TRBV28 combines with J gene TRBJ1-1, with 12 bases identical to TRBD1. The CDR3 spells CASRNLGQGAFNTEAFF. The CDR3 DNA is TGTGCCAGCAGGAACCTGGGACAGGGGGCGTTTAACACTGAAGCTTTCTTT.